The rows below give T cell receptor beta chains drawn from one sample of a study of CD8 T cells in ankylosing spondylitis. MiXCR, run by TCRdb on the 5' RACE reads, gives a single entry per CDR3 protein. Of 200,000 to 250,000 distinct CDR3 sequences in the sample, roughly 32% were seen once. The sample taken for sequencing was blood, either unsorted or a sorted T cell fraction (not recorded which). These receptor sequences come from a male donor with ankylosing spondylitis or in good health (not recorded which). The CDR3 runs from the conserved cysteine through the conserved F or W. The D gene is left open where the match is weak. The listing skips clone size in some rows; elsewhere it reads once, few, many or a size class.

D gene	V gene	J gene	clone size	CDR3 DNA	CDR3 protein
-	TRBV19	TRBJ2-1	-	TGTGCCAGTAGTATGGATTTAGCTGAGATGCCCTACAATGAGCAGTTCTTC	CASSMDLAEMPYNEQFF
-	TRBV6-5	TRBJ2-3	-	TGTGCCAGCAGTTTCGAGAGGGACACAGATACGCAGTATTTT	CASSFERDTDTQYF
-	TRBV6-5	TRBJ1-5	few	TGTGCCAGCAGTTACAATGGGTTGGGGCAGCCCCAGCATTTT	CASSYNGLGQPQHF
-	TRBV9	TRBJ2-2	few	TGTGCCAGCAGCCCTTTGGGAACCGGGGAGCTGTTTTTT	CASSPLGTGELFF
-	TRBV20-1	TRBJ1-1	few	TGCAGTGCTTCAGGAGGGGAAACGAACACTGAAGCTTTCTTT	CSASGGETNTEAFF
TRBD1	TRBV9	TRBJ2-2	few	TGTGCCAGCAGCGTAGCTGGGACAGGGGTAGAGGAGCTGTTTTTT	CASSVAGTGVEELFF
TRBD1	TRBV20-1	TRBJ2-3	-	TGCAGTGCTAGACGCCGGACAGGTTTCACAGATACGCAGTATTTT	CSARRRTGFTDTQYF
TRBD2	TRBV7-2	TRBJ2-4	few	TGTGCCAGCAGCTCGACACTAGCGGGGGCCAAAAACATTCAGTACTTC	CASSSTLAGAKNIQYF
-	TRBV6-5	TRBJ2-7	few	TGTGCCAGCAGTTACTCGACCAGGGGACCGTCCTACGAGCAGTACTTC	CASSYSTRGPSYEQYF
TRBD1	TRBV7-3	TRBJ2-7	-	TGTGCCAGCAGCGTAGGGACAGGGGGTTCCTACGAGCAGTACTTC	CASSVGTGGSYEQYF
-	TRBV27	TRBJ2-7	few	TGTGCCAGCAGTTTATATGAAGGGGGTGAGCAGTACTTC	CASSLYEGGEQYF
-	TRBV10-3	TRBJ2-7	-	TGTGCCATCAGTGCGTCGGCCTCGGGGACAAACTACGAGCAGTACTTC	CAISASASGTNYEQYF
-	TRBV29-1	TRBJ2-3	-	TGCAGCGTTGCGAGGTACACAGATACGCAGTATTTT	CSVARYTDTQYF
TRBD2	TRBV28	TRBJ2-2	-	TGTGCCAGCAGATTGGCAACGGGGGGGACCGGGGAGCTGTTTTTT	CASRLATGGTGELFF
-	TRBV18	TRBJ1-1	once	TGTGCCAGCTCACCACCCCTGGTTGCGTACACTGAAGCTTTCTTT	CASSPPLVAYTEAFF
TRBD2	TRBV9	TRBJ2-3	many	TGTGCCAGCAGCGTCGCCCGGACTAGTACAGATACGCAGTATTTT	CASSVARTSTDTQYF
TRBD2	TRBV28	TRBJ2-3	few	TGTGCCAGCTCCAGGGGCGGGGGGGCAGCGGATACGCAGTATTTT	CASSRGGGAADTQYF
-	TRBV6-5	TRBJ2-1	few	TGTGCCAGCAGTTACTCGGAGGGGGGCGATGAGCAGTTCTTC	CASSYSEGGDEQFF
-	TRBV29-1	TRBJ1-1	few	TGCAGCGTGACCCCCTCCGGGATTGAAGCTTTCTTT	CSVTPSGIEAFF
-	TRBV20-1	TRBJ2-2	-	TGCAGTGCTAGAACCCCAATTGGCGGGGAGCTGTTTTTT	CSARTPIGGELFF
-	TRBV15	TRBJ2-5	-	TGTGCCACCAGCTATCCCGCTGGTGGGACCCAAGAGACCCAGTACTTC	CATSYPAGGTQETQYF
-	TRBV12-3/TRBV12-4	TRBJ2-3	few	TGTGCCAGCAGCGGCACAGGGGATACGCAGTATTTT	CASSGTGDTQYF
-	TRBV15	TRBJ2-6	few	TGTGCCACCAGCAGAGATTTGCCTACTGGGGCCAACGTCCTGACTTTC	CATSRDLPTGANVLTF
-	TRBV12-3/TRBV12-4	TRBJ1-1	few	TGTGCCAGCAGTTTAGGGGGGTCGAACACTGAAGCTTTCTTT	CASSLGGSNTEAFF
-	TRBV13	TRBJ1-1	-	TGTGCCAGCAGCTTCGGAGGGGGAGGGCCTGAAGCTTTCTTT	CASSFGGGGPEAFF
TRBD2	TRBV7-2	TRBJ2-2	many	TGTGCCAGCAGCCGGGGGGGCCCGAACACCGGGGAGCTGTTTTTT	CASSRGGPNTGELFF
-	TRBV10-3	TRBJ2-7	few	TGTGCCATCAGTGATAGTTCGGGCCCCAACTCGGGCGAGCAGTACTTC	CAISDSSGPNSGEQYF
-	TRBV7-8	TRBJ2-2	-	TGTGCCAGCAGCTTGCCCCGAGGACGGAACACCGGGGAGCTGTTTTTT	CASSLPRGRNTGELFF
TRBD1	TRBV10-3	TRBJ2-7	few	TGTGCCATCAGTGGGCAGGGGGTCCTCCACGAGCAGTACTTC	CAISGQGVLHEQYF
-	TRBV20-1	TRBJ1-2	-	TGCAGTGCTAGAGATCTTAGGGCGGAGTCGGGCGGCTACACCTTC	CSARDLRAESGGYTF
TRBD2	TRBV7-9	TRBJ2-3	-	TGTGCCAGCAGCCCTAGCGGGGGTGTCACAGATACGCAGTATTTT	CASSPSGGVTDTQYF
-	TRBV11-2	TRBJ2-3	once	TGTGCCAGCAGCCCCCGGCATACCACAGATACGCAGTATTTT	CASSPRHTTDTQYF
-	TRBV10-3	TRBJ1-1	-	TGTGCCATCAAGGACAGATCTAGTAACACTGAAGCTTTCTTT	CAIKDRSSNTEAFF
-	TRBV4-1	TRBJ2-7	-	TGCGCCAGCAGCCAATTGGGGGTGGGCAGGGCGGCCTACGAGCAGTACTTC	CASSQLGVGRAAYEQYF
TRBD1	TRBV18	TRBJ1-1	few	TGTGCCAGCTCACAGACAGGGGCTCGAGAAGCTTTCTTT	CASSQTGAREAFF
-	TRBV10-2	TRBJ2-7	few	TGCGCCAGCAGGATCGGAGGGGCGTATCTTCCCTACGAGCAGTACTTC	CASRIGGAYLPYEQYF